This section outlines one T cell receptor beta chain sequence together with its context. The data are from a study of cytomegalovirus exposure and HLA in healthy donors. The PCR had 60 Vbeta and 13 Jbeta primers. Clones were read by immunoSEQ multiplex PCR, and TCRdb kept only the in-frame ones, dropping some. The sample consists of over 100,000 clones, about four fifths of them appearing once. The CDR3 length is 12 residues. Trimming shortened V by 1 base and J by 4 bases, and 6 bases separated the two germline ends. Per the germline V gene, CDR1 is GTSNPN and CDR2 is SVGIG (reference sequence). The sequence came from a man younger than 45 in good health and CMV-seropositive. This chain connects TRBV30 to TRBJ2-3, with D possibly TRBD2 on 5 matching bases. Sequenced sample: PBMCs. This CDR3 reads CAWSASPDTQYF. In DNA, the CDR3 is TGTGCCTGGAGTGCTAGCCCAGATACGCAGTATTTT.